A selection of T cell receptor beta chains follows, all from one sample in a study of patients and donors after allogeneic stem cell transplantation. Via MiXCR, TCRdb re-called the RT-PCR reads, giving one row per CDR3 protein. There are roughly 940,000 distinct CDR3 sequences in the sample; more than 15% occur only once, and 6% lies in the top ten. Input material: blood, either unsorted or a sorted T cell fraction (not recorded which). The origin of the receptors is a human donor who was either an allogeneic HSCT recipient or a stem cell or donor lymphocyte infusion donor (not recorded which). It is not recorded whose cells these are; they may come from a transplant donor. CDR3s include the opening cysteine and the closing phenylalanine or tryptophan. The D gene is left open where the match is weak. Clone size, where shown, is once, few, many, or a class for clones that have expanded.

abundance	d_gene	v_gene	j_gene	CDR3nt	CDR3aa
.	TRBD1	TRBV5-1	TRBJ1-3	TGCGCCAGCAGCTCCACAGGGGAAGCTGGAAACACCATATATTTT	CASSSTGEAGNTIYF
.	TRBD2	TRBV10-3	TRBJ2-3	TGTGCCATCAGTGAGGGGACTAGCGGGAGCGCCGGCACAGATACGCAGTATTTT	CAISEGTSGSAGTDTQYF
many	.	TRBV18	TRBJ2-7	TGTGCCAGCGGATTCACCTCCTACGAGCAGTACTTC	CASGFTSYEQYF
.	.	TRBV3-1	TRBJ2-6	TGTGCCAGCAGCCCCCTCGTGGGAGGATTCTCTGGGGCCAACGTCCTGACTTTC	CASSPLVGGFSGANVLTF
.	.	TRBV11-2	TRBJ2-1	TGTGCCAGCAGCGGCTTTCGTGGTTCTTTAAATGAGCAGTTCTTC	CASSGFRGSLNEQFF
few	.	TRBV5-1	TRBJ2-2	TGCGCCAGCAGCTTGGTGGGCAGGGCGAACACCGGGGAGCTGTTTTTT	CASSLVGRANTGELFF
.	.	TRBV20-1	TRBJ2-3	TGCAGTGCTAGAGATCTAGAACGGGGAACAGATACGCAGTATTTT	CSARDLERGTDTQYF
.	.	TRBV3-1	TRBJ1-1	TGTGCCAGCAGCCAAGGGCTCTTAATGAACACTGAAGCTTTCTTT	CASSQGLLMNTEAFF
few	TRBD2	TRBV20-1	TRBJ2-1	TGCAGTGCTAGAGATATAATGACTAGCCTTATCAATGAGCAGTTCTTC	CSARDIMTSLINEQFF
.	TRBD1	TRBV20-1	TRBJ1-1	TGCAGTGCTAGAGATCGGAAAGGGGGCGAAGGTGAAGCTTTCTTT	CSARDRKGGEGEAFF
.	.	TRBV4-3	TRBJ2-7	TGCGCCAGCAGCCGGGGGGGGGCAGGGTTTTACGAGCAGTACTTC	CASSRGGAGFYEQYF
many	TRBD1	TRBV12-3/TRBV12-4	TRBJ2-2	TGTGCCAGCAGTTTACAGCACAGGGGGGGGGAGCTGTTTTTT	CASSLQHRGGELFF
.	.	TRBV12-3/TRBV12-4	TRBJ1-2	TGTGCCAGCCTGGAGGGGCCGGGATTTGGCTACACCTTC	CASLEGPGFGYTF
.	.	TRBV3-1	TRBJ2-1	TGTGCCAGCAGCCCCCCTGCGGCGGTGTACAGGGAGCAGTTCTTC	CASSPPAAVYREQFF
.	.	TRBV9	TRBJ2-5	TGTGCCAGCAGCGTTAAGGGGATGGAGACCCAGTACTTC	CASSVKGMETQYF
.	.	TRBV12-3/TRBV12-4	TRBJ1-3	TGTGCCAGCAGTGGGGCGGGGGCACGAGGAAACACCATATATTTT	CASSGAGARGNTIYF
few	.	TRBV6-1	TRBJ2-1	TGTGCCAGCAGGAGTGCCGGGACCTATTCATGGGAGCAGTTCTTC	CASRSAGTYSWEQFF
.	TRBD1	TRBV15	TRBJ2-6	TGTGCCCCGACAGGGGAAGGCTCTGGGGCCAACGTCCTGACTTTC	CAPTGEGSGANVLTF
.	TRBD2	TRBV9	TRBJ2-5	TGTGCCAGCAGCGTAGCTTGGGGAGGGGAGACCCAGTACTTC	CASSVAWGGETQYF
.	TRBD2	TRBV7-2	TRBJ2-5	TGTGCCAGCAGCTTCCTAGTGGGGGCAGCGGGGGGAGAGACCCAGTACTTC	CASSFLVGAAGGETQYF
.	.	TRBV27	TRBJ2-3	TGTGCCAGCAGTTTTGGAGTCGCAGATACGCAGTATTTT	CASSFGVADTQYF
.	.	TRBV11-2	TRBJ1-1	TGTGCCAGCAGCCCACAAGGCGGGTCAGATTATTGGGGCACTGAAGCTTTCTTT	CASSPQGGSDYWGTEAFF
few	.	TRBV6-5	TRBJ1-1	TGTGCCAGCAAGAGCGGACAGGAAGCTTTCTTT	CASKSGQEAFF
once	TRBD2	TRBV27	TRBJ2-7	TGTGCCAGCAGTTACAATAGCGGGATCGGGTCCGAGCAGTACTTC	CASSYNSGIGSEQYF
.	.	TRBV29-1	TRBJ1-5	TGCAGCGTTACTCAGAGTAGCAATCAGCCCCAGCATTTT	CSVTQSSNQPQHF
few	TRBD2	TRBV12-3/TRBV12-4	TRBJ2-1	TGTGCCAGCAGTCTACCTCTGGGACTAGCGGGATACAATGAGCAGTTCTTC	CASSLPLGLAGYNEQFF
.	.	TRBV15	TRBJ2-2	TGTGCCACCAGCCTAGGGTCTTCGCGGACCGGGGAGCTGTTTTTT	CATSLGSSRTGELFF